This T cell receptor (beta chain) was found in a study of molecular identifiers for immune sequencing clone quantification. TCRdb re-called the PCR reads with MiXCR, one entry per CDR3 protein. Among a few hundred thousand distinct CDR3 sequences listed, roughly a quarter were seen once. This clonotype was picked up a small number of times. The CD8+CD4-CCR7+CD45RA+ phenotype defined the sorted naive CD8 T cells. Losses at the gene ends were 6 bases for V and 7 bases for J; bases not matched to a gene: 5. CDR3 length: 13 residues. What was sequenced was naive CD8+ T cells from blood, with Jurkat cell RNA spiked in. The sample's subset: FACS-sorted CD8+CD4-CCR7+CD45RA+ naive T cells. The chain links TRBV12-3 or TRBV12-4 to TRBJ1-5; TRBD1 aligns across 8 bases. This receptor was obtained from a human donor in good health. Some libraries in this study had Jurkat cell RNA spiked in. The CDR3 coding sequence is TGTGCCAGCAGGGCACAGGGGGACCAGCCCCAGCATTTT. It translates to CASRAQGDQPQHF.